Listed below are T cell receptor beta chains from one sample, sequenced in a study of blood T cell repertoires in COVID-19. Here immunoSEQ multiplex PCR was the method, and the copy in TCRdb shows in-frame clones only, minus some. This repertoire shows roughly 200,000 clones, 87% found once; its top ten account for approximately 2.1%. The sample consisted of PBMCs or T cells enriched from blood (not recorded which). The receptors stem from a woman aged 25 to 39 who had recovered from COVID-19. Both conserved end residues are part of each CDR3. The order of the fields is D gene, V gene, J gene, clone size, CDR3 DNA, CDR3 protein. A D gene is named only where the DNA matches it firmly. Size is omitted from some rows. Given values are once, few, many or a class for expanded clones.

-	TRBV7-2	TRBJ1-1	-	TGTGCCAGCAGCTTAGATAAGAACACTGAAGCTTTCTTT	CASSLDKNTEAFF
-	TRBV29-1	TRBJ2-3	-	TGCAGCGTTGGGGTTAGTATCTCTTCAGGAACGCAGTATTTT	CSVGVSISSGTQYF
-	TRBV18	TRBJ2-1	-	TGTGCCAGCTCACCACCGGGGTTTCGACAGAACAATGAGCAGTTCTTC	CASSPPGFRQNNEQFF
-	TRBV20-1	TRBJ2-7	-	TGCAGTGCTAGCGGGAGTAGCGAGCAGTACTTC	CSASGSSEQYF
TRBD1	TRBV6-1	TRBJ2-2	once	TGTGCCAGCAGTGGACAAGGACAGGGGGGGGCTGGGGAGCTGTTTTTT	CASSGQGQGGAGELFF
TRBD1	TRBV7-3	TRBJ1-2	-	TGTGCCAGCAGCTTGGACAGGGGGAACTATGGCTACACCTTC	CASSLDRGNYGYTF
-	TRBV6-5	TRBJ2-7	-	TGTGCCAGCAGTCCAACTAGCCCGAGCTCCTACGAGCAGTACTTC	CASSPTSPSSYEQYF
TRBD2	TRBV14	TRBJ2-1	-	TGTGCCAGCAGCCCTCTAGGTAGCGGGAGCTACAATGAGCAGTTCTTC	CASSPLGSGSYNEQFF
-	TRBV27	TRBJ1-2	-	TGTGCCAGCACTCTAAGCGGGGCAGGGAACTATGGCTACACCTTC	CASTLSGAGNYGYTF
TRBD2	TRBV28	TRBJ2-1	-	TGTGCCAGCAGTTTATGGGGGACTAGCGGGATGGGTACGAAGCAGTTCTTC	CASSLWGTSGMGTKQFF
-	TRBV14	TRBJ1-2	-	TGTGCCAGCAGCCAGACCCGGACAGTCTATGGCTACACCTTC	CASSQTRTVYGYTF
TRBD2	TRBV3-1/TRBV3-2	TRBJ2-5	-	TGTGCCAGCAGCCTTGGACTAGCGGGATTTGCGACCCAGTACTTC	CASSLGLAGFATQYF
TRBD1	TRBV13	TRBJ1-1	-	TGTGCCAGCAGCTTCGCCGGGACAGTGAACACTGAAGCTTTCTTT	CASSFAGTVNTEAFF
-	TRBV7-2	TRBJ1-3	once	TGTGCCAGCAGTCCTGAGGAGGGGCCACCATACTCTGGAAACACCATATATTTT	CASSPEEGPPYSGNTIYF
TRBD2	TRBV6-2/TRBV6-3	TRBJ2-1	many	TGTGCCAGCAGTTACTCCCCTCTAGCGGGATTATACAATGAGCAGTTCTTC	CASSYSPLAGLYNEQFF
TRBD1	TRBV28	TRBJ1-2	few	TGTGCCAGCAGCCGACGGGACAGGCTGGGTGGCTACACCTTC	CASSRRDRLGGYTF
-	TRBV6-2/TRBV6-3	TRBJ2-2	once	TGTGCCAGCAGTTACTGGGCCTACACCGGGGAGCTGTTTTTT	CASSYWAYTGELFF
-	TRBV5-1	TRBJ2-2	-	TGCGCCAGTACACTAGAACCGAACACCGGGGAGCTGTTTTTT	CASTLEPNTGELFF
TRBD2	TRBV5-6	TRBJ2-3	-	TGTGCCAGCAGCACCAGACTAGCGGGGGGCACAGATACGCAGTATTTT	CASSTRLAGGTDTQYF
-	TRBV7-6	TRBJ2-3	-	TGTGCCAGCAGCCTCTTGTCGGGGGACACAGATACGCAGTATTTT	CASSLLSGDTDTQYF
TRBD2	TRBV19	TRBJ2-1	-	TGTGCCAGTAGTATAGACTCTAGCGGGGGGGCCTACGATGAGCAGTTCTTC	CASSIDSSGGAYDEQFF
-	TRBV7-2	TRBJ1-3	few	TGTGCCAGCAGCCAAAAAACCAGGGGAAAAAACACCATATATTTT	CASSQKTRGKNTIYF
-	TRBV6-5	TRBJ2-7	-	TGTGCCAGCAGTTACTCCGGGTCCTACGAGCAGTACTTC	CASSYSGSYEQYF
TRBD1	TRBV27	TRBJ1-2	once	TGTGCCAGCAGTACCCAAGGGGGCTCCTATGGCTACACCTTC	CASSTQGGSYGYTF
-	TRBV30	TRBJ1-1	-	TGTGCCCTTACCGGGACAACCGCTGAAGCTTTCTTT	CALTGTTAEAFF
-	TRBV7-3	TRBJ1-1	-	TGTGCCAGCAGCTTACGGTACACTGAAGCTTTCTTT	CASSLRYTEAFF
TRBD1	TRBV19	TRBJ2-2	-	TGTGCCAGTAGTTTTCCCGGGACAGCGGCCGGGGAGCTGTTTTTT	CASSFPGTAAGELFF
-	TRBV5-1	TRBJ1-3	-	TGCGCCAGCAGCTTGACAGAGAGAAACACCATATATTTT	CASSLTERNTIYF
-	TRBV11-3	TRBJ2-1	-	TGTGCCAGTAAAACAACGAGGGCCAATGAGCAGTTCTTC	CASKTTRANEQFF
-	TRBV10-3	TRBJ2-1	-	TGTGCCATCAGTCGTACAGGGGGGGGCAATGAGCAGTTCTTC	CAISRTGGGNEQFF
-	TRBV7-9	TRBJ1-2	-	TGTGCCAGCAGCCCCCGTAACGGTAACTATGGCTACACCTTC	CASSPRNGNYGYTF
TRBD2	TRBV24-1	TRBJ2-5	-	TGTGCCACCAGTGAACAGACTAGCGGGAGGAAAGAGACCCAGTACTTC	CATSEQTSGRKETQYF
TRBD1	TRBV5-6	TRBJ2-2	-	TGTGCCAGCAGCTGGACAGGGTTCACCGGGGAGCTGTTTTTT	CASSWTGFTGELFF
TRBD1	TRBV6-5	TRBJ2-2	-	TGTGCCAGCAGCGAGCCGGGACAGAGTACCGGGGAGCTGTTTTTT	CASSEPGQSTGELFF
TRBD1	TRBV6-4	TRBJ1-2	-	TGTGCCACCAGCCTCCTTCCGGGACAGGGTTCCCAGGGCTACACCTTC	CATSLLPGQGSQGYTF
TRBD2	TRBV24-1	TRBJ2-3	-	TGTGCCACCAGTGACTCGGGACTAGCGGGAGATACGCAGTATTTT	CATSDSGLAGDTQYF
-	TRBV6-5	TRBJ2-1	-	TGTGCCTTTGGGGGCTATCCCCTCCCCAATGAGCAGTTCTTC	CAFGGYPLPNEQFF
-	TRBV6-5	TRBJ2-3	-	TGTGCCAGCAGTTACGGGCTAGCCGGTTCCACAGATACGCAGTATTTT	CASSYGLAGSTDTQYF
-	TRBV29-1	TRBJ1-2	few	TGCAGCGTTTATATCAGGGATCGGAGAGGCTACACCTTC	CSVYIRDRRGYTF
-	TRBV2	TRBJ1-4	-	TGTGCCAGCAGTGAGTCCAGGGTGGGTGAAAAACTGTTTTTT	CASSESRVGEKLFF